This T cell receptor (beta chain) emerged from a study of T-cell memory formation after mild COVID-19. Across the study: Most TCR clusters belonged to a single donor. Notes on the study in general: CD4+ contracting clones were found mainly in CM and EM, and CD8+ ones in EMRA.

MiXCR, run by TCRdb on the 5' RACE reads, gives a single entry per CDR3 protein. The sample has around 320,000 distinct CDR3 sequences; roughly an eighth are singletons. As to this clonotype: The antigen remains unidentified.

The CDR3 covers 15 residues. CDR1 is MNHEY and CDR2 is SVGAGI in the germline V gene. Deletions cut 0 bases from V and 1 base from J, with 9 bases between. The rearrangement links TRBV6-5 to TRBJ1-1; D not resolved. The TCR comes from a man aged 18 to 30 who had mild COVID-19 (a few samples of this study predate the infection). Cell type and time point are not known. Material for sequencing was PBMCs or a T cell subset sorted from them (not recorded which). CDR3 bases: TGTGCCAGCAGTTACTCATGGACGGAGAACACTGAAGCTTTCTTT. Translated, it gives CASSYSWTENTEAFF.